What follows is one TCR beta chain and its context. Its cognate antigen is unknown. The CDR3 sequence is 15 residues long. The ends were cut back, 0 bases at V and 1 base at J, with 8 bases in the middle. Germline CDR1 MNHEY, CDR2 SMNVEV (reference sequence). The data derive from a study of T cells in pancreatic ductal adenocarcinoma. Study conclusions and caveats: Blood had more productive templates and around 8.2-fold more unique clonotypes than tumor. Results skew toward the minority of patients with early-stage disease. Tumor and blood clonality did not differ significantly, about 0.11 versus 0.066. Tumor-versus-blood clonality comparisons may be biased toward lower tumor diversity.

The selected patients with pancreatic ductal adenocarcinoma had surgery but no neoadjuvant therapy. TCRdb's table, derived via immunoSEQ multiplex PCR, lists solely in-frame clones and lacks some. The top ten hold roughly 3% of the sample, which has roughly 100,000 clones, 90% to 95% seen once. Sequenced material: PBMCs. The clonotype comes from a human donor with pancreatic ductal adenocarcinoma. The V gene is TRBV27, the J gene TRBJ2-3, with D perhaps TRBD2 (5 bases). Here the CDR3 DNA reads TGTGCCAGCAGTTTATCGTATAGCGGCACAGATACGCAGTATTTT. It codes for CASSLSYSGTDTQYF.